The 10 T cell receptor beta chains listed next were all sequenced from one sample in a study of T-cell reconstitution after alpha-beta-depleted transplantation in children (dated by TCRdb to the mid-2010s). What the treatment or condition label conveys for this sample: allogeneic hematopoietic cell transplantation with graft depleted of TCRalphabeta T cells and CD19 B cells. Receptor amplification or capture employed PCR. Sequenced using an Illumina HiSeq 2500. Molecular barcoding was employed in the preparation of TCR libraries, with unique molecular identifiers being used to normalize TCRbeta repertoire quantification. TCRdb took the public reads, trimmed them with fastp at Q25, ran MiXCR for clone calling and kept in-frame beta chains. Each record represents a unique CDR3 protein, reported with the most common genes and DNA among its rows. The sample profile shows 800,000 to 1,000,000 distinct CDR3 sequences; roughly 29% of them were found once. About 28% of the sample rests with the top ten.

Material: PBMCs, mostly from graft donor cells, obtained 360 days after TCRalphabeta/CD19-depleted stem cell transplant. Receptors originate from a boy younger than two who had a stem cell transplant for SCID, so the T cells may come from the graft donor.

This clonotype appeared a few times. The CDR3 is CASSALGQGAQPQHF. The CDR3 nucleotides read TGTGCCAGCAGCGCGCTGGGACAGGGGGCTCAGCCCCAGCATTTT. The chain has TRBV7-9 and TRBJ1-5; TRBD1 agrees at 12 bases. With V trimmed by 5 bases and J by 6 bases, 5 bases remained unmatched. Per germline, CDR1 SEHNR and CDR2 FQNEAQ (reference sequence). The CDR3 is 15 amino acids.

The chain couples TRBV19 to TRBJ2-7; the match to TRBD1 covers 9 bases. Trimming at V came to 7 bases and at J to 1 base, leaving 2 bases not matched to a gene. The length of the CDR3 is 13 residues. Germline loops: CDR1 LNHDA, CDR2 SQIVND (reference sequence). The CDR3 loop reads CASKDRGSYEQYF. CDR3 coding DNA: TGTGCCAGTAAGGACAGGGGATCCTACGAGCAGTACTTC.

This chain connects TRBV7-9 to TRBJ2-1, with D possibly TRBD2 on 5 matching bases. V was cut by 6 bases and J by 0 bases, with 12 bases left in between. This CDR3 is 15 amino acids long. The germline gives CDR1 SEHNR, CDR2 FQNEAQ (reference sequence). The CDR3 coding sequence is TGTGCCAGCAGACTCGACGGGATCTCCTACAATGAGCAGTTCTTC. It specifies CASRLDGISYNEQFF.

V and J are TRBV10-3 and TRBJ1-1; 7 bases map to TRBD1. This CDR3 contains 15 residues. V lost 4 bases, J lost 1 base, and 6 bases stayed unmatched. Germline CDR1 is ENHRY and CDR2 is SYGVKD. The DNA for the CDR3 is TGTGCCATCAGTGTGCGTGGACAGGCGAACACTGAAGCTTTCTTT. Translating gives CAISVRGQANTEAFF.

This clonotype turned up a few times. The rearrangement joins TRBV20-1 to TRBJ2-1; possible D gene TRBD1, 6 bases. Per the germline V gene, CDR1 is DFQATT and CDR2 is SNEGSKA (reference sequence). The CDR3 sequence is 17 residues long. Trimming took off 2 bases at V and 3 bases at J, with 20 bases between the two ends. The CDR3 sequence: CSARSLSGDPYYNEQFF. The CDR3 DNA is TGCAGTGCTAGAAGTTTATCAGGGGACCCCTACTACAATGAGCAGTTCTTC.

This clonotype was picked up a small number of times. The CDR3 region has the DNA TGTGCCAGCAGTCCCCGTCGAGGGGTCGGGCTGGTCAATGAGCAGTTCTTC. Translated: CASSPRRGVGLVNEQFF. The rearrangement joins TRBV28 to TRBJ2-1; either TRBD1 or TRBD2 may supply D (5 bases each). CDR1 and CDR2 (germline): MDHEN, SYDVKM. With 5 bases removed from V and 6 bases from J, the gap between germline ends came to 23 bases. The CDR3 consists of 17 residues. Full variable domain (remainder filled in from reference TRBV28 and TRBJ2-1): DVKVTQSSRYLVKRTGEKVFLECVQDMDHENMFWYRQDPGLGLRLIYFSYDVKMKEKGDIPEGYSVSREKKERFSLILESASTNQTSMYLCASSPRRGVGLVNEQFFGPGTRLTVL.

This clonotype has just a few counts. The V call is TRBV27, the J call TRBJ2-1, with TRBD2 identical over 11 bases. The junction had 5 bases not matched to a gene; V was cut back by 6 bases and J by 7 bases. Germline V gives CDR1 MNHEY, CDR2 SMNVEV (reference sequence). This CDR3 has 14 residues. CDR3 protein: CASSKLAGANEQFF. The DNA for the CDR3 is TGTGCCAGCAGCAAACTAGCGGGGGCTAATGAGCAGTTCTTC.

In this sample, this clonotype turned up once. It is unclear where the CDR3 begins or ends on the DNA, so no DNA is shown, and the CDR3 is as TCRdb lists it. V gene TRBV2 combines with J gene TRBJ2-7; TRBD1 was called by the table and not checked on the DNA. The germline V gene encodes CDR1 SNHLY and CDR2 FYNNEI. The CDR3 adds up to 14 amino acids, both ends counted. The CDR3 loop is CASSVGPGNYELYF.

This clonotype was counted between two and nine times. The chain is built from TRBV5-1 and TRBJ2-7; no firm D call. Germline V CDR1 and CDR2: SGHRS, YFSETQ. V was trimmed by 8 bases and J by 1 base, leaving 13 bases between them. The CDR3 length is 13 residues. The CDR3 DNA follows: TGCGCCAGTCACAGACCGCCATCCTACGAGCAGTACTTC. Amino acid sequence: CASHRPPSYEQYF.

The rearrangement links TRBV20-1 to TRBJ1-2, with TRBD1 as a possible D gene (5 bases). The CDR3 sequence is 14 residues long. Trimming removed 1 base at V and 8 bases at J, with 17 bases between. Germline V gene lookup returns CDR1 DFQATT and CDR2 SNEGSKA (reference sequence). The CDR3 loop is CSARVSGPGRGYTF. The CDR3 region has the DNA TGCAGTGCTAGAGTTAGCGGTCCAGGGCGAGGCTACACCTTC.